The sequence of this TCR beta chain was determined in a study of blood T cell repertoires in COVID-19. For the study at large: The study drew acute and convalescent COVID-19 samples from the United States, Italy and Spain. In each case, the material was cDNA or gDNA derived from T cells, B-cell-depleted T cells, or PBMCs.

The CDR3 sequence is 14 residues long. V was clipped by 7 bases and J by 2 bases; unmatched bases: 8. Looked up from germline, CDR1 is ENHRY and CDR2 is SYGVKD. Original processing methods: For nucleated cells, counts were estimated from reference gene primer amplification. Measured with immunoSEQ multiplex PCR; TCRdb has only the in-frame clones, and not every one. Clone size and the V and J calls come from that table; the DNA yielded D and trimming. There are 300,000 to 450,000 clones in the sample; roughly 85% occur only once, and approximately 3.6% lies in the top ten. This receptor was obtained from a woman aged 18 to 35 with acute or convalescent COVID-19. The chain is built from TRBV10-3 and TRBJ2-7; 7 bases are shared with TRBD1. Sequencing was done on a sample of peripheral blood. CDR3 loop: CAITGTETPYEQYF. The CDR3 DNA sequence: TGTGCCATCACCGGGACAGAGACCCCCTACGAGCAGTACTTC.